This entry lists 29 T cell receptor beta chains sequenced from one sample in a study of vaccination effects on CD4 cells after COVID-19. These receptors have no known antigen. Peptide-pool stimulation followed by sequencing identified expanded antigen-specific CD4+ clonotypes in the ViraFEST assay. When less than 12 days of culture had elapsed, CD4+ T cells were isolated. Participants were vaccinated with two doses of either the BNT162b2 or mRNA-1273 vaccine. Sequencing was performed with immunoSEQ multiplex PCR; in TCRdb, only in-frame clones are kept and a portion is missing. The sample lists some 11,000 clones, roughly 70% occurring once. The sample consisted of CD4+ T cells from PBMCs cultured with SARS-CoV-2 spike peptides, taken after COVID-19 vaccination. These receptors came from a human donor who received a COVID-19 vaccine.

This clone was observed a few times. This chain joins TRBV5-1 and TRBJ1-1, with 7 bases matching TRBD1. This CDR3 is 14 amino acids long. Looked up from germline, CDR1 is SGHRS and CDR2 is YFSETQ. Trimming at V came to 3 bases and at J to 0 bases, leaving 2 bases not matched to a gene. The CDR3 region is CASSSGQMNTEAFF. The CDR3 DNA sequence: TGCGCCAGCAGCTCGGGACAGATGAACACTGAAGCTTTCTTT.

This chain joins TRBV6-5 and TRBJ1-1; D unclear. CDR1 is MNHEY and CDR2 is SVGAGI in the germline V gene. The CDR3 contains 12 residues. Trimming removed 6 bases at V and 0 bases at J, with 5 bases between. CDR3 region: CASRVMNTEAFF. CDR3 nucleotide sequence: TGTGCCAGCAGGGTCATGAACACTGAAGCTTTCTTT.

The DNA of the CDR3 is TGTGCCAGCAGTGACAGTCTGAACACTGAAGCTTTCTTT. This translates into CASSDSLNTEAFF. This sequence joins TRBV6-1 and TRBJ1-1; D is unresolved. V was trimmed by 3 bases and J by 0 bases, leaving 5 bases between them. The CDR3 runs 13 residues. The germline V gene has CDR1 MNHNS and CDR2 SASEGT.

The CDR3 loop reads CASSPSGQGLSYNEQFF. The CDR3 DNA sequence: TGTGCCAGCTCACCATCGGGACAGGGGCTTTCCTACAATGAGCAGTTCTTC. The chain carries TRBV18 and TRBJ2-1; 10 nucleotides match TRBD1. The CDR3 consists of 17 residues. The junction had 5 bases not matched to a gene; V was cut back by 2 bases and J by 1 base. CDR1 is KGHSH and CDR2 is LQKENI in the germline V gene.

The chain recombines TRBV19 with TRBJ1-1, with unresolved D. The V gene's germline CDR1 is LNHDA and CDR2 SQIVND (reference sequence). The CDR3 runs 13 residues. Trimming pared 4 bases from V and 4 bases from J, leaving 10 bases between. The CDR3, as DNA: TGTGCCAGTAGTAGGAAAGGGAGCACTGAAGCTTTCTTT. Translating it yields CASSRKGSTEAFF.

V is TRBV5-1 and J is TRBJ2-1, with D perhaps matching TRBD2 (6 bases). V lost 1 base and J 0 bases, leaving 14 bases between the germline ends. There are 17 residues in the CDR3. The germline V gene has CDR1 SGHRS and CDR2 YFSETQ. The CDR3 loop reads CASSLYLAASSYNEQFF. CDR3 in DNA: TGCGCCAGCAGCTTGTACTTAGCGGCGAGCTCCTACAATGAGCAGTTCTTC. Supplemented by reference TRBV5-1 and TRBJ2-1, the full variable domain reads KAGVTQTPRYLIKTRGQQVTLSCSPISGHRSVSWYQQTPGQGLQFLFEYFSETQRNKGNFPGRFSGRQFSNSRSEMNVSTLELGDSALYLCASSLYLAASSYNEQFFGPGTRLTVL.

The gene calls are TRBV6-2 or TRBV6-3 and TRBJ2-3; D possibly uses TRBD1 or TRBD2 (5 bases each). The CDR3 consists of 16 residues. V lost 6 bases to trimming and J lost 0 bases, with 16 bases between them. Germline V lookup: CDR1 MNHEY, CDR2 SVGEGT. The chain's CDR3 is CASSPYRGLSTDTQYF. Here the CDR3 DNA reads TGTGCCAGCAGCCCATACCGGGGCCTAAGCACAGATACGCAGTATTTT.

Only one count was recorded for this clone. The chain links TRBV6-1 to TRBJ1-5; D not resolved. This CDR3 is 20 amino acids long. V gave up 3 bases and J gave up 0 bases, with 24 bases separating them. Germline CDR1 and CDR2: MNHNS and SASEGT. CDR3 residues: CASSEKGTQWPRVSNQPQHF. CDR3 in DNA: TGTGCCAGCAGTGAGAAGGGTACTCAGTGGCCCCGTGTTAGCAATCAGCCCCAGCATTTT.

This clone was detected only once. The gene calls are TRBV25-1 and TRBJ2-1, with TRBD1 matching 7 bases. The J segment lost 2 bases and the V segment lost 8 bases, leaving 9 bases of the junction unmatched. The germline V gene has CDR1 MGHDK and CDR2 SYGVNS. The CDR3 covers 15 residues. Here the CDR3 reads CASQGGGQPYNEQFF. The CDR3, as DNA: TGTGCCAGCCAAGGTGGGGGACAGCCCTACAATGAGCAGTTCTTC. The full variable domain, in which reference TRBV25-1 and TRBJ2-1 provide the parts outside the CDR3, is EADIYQTPRYLVIGTGKKITLECSQTMGHDKMYWYQQDPGMELHLIHYSYGVNSTEKGDLSSESTVSRIRTEHFPLTLESARPSHTSQYLCASQGGGQPYNEQFFGPGTRLTVL.

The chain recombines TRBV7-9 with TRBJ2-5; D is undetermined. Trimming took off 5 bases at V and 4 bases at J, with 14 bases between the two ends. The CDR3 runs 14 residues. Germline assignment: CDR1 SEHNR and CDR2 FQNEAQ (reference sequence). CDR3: CASSPTLSRETQYF. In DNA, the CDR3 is TGTGCCAGCAGCCCGACCCTATCGAGAGAGACCCAGTACTTC.

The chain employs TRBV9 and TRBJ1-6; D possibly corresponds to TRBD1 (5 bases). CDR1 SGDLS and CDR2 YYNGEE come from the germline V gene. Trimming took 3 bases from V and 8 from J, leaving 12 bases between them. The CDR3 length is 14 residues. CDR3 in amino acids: CASSGDRLYSPLHF. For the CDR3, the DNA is TGTGCCAGCAGCGGCGACAGACTATATTCACCCCTCCACTTT.

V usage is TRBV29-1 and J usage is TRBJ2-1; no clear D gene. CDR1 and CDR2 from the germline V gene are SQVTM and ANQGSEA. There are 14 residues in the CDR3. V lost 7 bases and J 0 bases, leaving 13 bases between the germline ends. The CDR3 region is CSAKSRSSYNEQFF. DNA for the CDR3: TGCAGCGCTAAAAGCCGTAGCTCCTACAATGAGCAGTTCTTC.

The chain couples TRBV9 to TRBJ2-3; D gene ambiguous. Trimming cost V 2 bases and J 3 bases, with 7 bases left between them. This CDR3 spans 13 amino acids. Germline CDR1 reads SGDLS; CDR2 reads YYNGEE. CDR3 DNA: TGTGCCAGCAGCGTCCTGGGTACAGATACGCAGTATTTT. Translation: CASSVLGTDTQYF.

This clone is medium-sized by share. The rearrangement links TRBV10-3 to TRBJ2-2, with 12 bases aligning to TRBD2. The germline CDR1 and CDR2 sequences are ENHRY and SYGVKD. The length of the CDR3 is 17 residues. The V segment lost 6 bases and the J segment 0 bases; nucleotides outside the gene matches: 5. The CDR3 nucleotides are TGTGCCATCAGCTCTAGCGGGGGGGCAGCGAACACCGGGGAGCTGTTTTTT. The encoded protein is CAISSSGGAANTGELFF.

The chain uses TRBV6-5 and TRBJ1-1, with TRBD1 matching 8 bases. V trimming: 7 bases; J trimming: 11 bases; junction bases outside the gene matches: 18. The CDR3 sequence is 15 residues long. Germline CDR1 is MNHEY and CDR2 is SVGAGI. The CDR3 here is CASTSPQGGVHPAFF. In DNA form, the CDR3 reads TGTGCCAGCACTTCTCCACAGGGGGGGGTCCACCCTGCTTTCTTT.

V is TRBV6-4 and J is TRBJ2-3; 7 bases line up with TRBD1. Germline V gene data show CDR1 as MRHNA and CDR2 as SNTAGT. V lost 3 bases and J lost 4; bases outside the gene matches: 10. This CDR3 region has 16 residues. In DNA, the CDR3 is TGTGCCAGCAGTGATCGAGGGGGCGACGGGGCAGATACGCAGTATTTT. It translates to CASSDRGGDGADTQYF.

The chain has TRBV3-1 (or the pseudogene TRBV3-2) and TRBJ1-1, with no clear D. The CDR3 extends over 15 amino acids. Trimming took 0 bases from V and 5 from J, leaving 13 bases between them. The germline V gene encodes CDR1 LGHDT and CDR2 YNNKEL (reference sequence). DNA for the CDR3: TGTGCCAGCAGCCAAGATAGGGTTCGGAGGACTGAAGCTTTCTTT. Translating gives CASSQDRVRRTEAFF.

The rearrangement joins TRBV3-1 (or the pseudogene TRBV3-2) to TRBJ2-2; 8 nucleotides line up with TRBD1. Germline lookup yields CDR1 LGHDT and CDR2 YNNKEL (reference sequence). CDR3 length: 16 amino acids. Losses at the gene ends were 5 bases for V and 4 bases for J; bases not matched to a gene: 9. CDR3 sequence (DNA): TGTGCCAGCAGCAAGACCAGGGGGCGAGGCACCGGGGAGCTGTTTTTT. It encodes CASSKTRGRGTGELFF.

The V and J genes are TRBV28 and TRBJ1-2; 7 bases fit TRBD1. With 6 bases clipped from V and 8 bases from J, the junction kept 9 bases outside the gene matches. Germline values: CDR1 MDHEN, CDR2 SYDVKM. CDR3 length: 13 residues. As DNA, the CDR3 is TGTGCCAGCAGGCTGACAGGGTGGCCCGGCTACACCTTC. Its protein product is CASRLTGWPGYTF.

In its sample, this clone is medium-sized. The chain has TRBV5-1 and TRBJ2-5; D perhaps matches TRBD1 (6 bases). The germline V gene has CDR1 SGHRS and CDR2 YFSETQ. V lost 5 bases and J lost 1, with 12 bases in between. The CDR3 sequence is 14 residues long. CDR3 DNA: TGCGCCAGCAGTTCCGGACAGTCCCAAGAGACCCAGTACTTC. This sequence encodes CASSSGQSQETQYF.

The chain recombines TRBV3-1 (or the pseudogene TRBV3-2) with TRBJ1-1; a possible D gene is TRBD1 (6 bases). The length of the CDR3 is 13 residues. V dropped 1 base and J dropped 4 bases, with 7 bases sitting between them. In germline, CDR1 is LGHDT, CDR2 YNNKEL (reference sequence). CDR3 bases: TGTGCCAGCAGCCAAGCGGGGGCCACTGAAGCTTTCTTT. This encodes CASSQAGATEAFF.

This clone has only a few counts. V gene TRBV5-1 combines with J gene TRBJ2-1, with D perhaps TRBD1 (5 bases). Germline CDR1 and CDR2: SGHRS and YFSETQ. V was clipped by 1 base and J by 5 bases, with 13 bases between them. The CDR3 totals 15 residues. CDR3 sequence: CASSLIGAQDNEQFF. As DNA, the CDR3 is TGCGCCAGCAGCTTGATAGGGGCTCAGGACAATGAGCAGTTCTTC.

CDR3 loop: CASSNKGYEQYF. CDR3 coding DNA: TGTGCCAGCTCCAATAAGGGTTACGAGCAGTACTTC. The rearrangement links TRBV28 to TRBJ2-7, with unresolved D. The CDR3 runs to 12 residues. V lost 8 bases to trimming and J lost 4 bases, with 12 bases between them. Looked up from germline, CDR1 is MDHEN and CDR2 is SYDVKM.

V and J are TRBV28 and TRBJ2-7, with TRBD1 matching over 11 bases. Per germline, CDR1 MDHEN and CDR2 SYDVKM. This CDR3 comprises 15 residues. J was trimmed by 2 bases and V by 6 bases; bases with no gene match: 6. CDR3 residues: CASRTAGQGAYEQYF. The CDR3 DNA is TGTGCCAGCAGAACCGCGGGACAGGGGGCCTACGAGCAGTACTTC.

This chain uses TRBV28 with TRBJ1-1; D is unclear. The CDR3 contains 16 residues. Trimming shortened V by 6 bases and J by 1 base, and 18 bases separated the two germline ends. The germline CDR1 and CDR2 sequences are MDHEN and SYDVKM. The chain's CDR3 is CASSLGVGLGNTEAFF. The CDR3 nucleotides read TGTGCCAGCAGCTTGGGAGTAGGGCTGGGGAACACTGAAGCTTTCTTT.

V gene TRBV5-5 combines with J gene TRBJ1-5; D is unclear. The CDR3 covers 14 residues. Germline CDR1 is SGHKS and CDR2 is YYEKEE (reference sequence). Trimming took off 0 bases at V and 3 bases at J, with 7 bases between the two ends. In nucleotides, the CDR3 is TGTGCCAGCAGCTTGGATGGCTTCAATCAGCCCCAGCATTTT. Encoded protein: CASSLDGFNQPQHF. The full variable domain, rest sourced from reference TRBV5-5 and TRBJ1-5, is DAGVTQSPTHLIKTRGQQVTLRCSPISGHKSVSWYQQVLGQGPQFIFQYYEKEERGRGNFPDRFSARQFPNYSSELNVNALLLGDSALYLCASSLDGFNQPQHFGDGTRLSIL.

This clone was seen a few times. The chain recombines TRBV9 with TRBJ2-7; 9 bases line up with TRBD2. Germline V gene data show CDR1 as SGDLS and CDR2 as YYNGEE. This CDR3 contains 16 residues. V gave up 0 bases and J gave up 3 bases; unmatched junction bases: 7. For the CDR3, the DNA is TGTGCCAGCAGCGTAGACCCACTAGCGGGTGGCTACGAGCAGTACTTC. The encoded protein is CASSVDPLAGGYEQYF.

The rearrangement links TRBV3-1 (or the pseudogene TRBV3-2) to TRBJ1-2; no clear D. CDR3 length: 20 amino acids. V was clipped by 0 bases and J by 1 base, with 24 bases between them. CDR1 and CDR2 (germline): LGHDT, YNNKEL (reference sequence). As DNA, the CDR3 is TGTGCCAGCAGCCAAGATATTTGGCAGGTCGCCTCTTCCTATAACTATGGCTACACCTTC. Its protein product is CASSQDIWQVASSYNYGYTF.

The CDR3 nucleotides read TGTGCCAGCAGTTTACAGGGGGCGCGCAATCAGCCCCAGCATTTT. Translated: CASSLQGARNQPQHF. J is TRBJ1-5 and V is TRBV6-5; 9 bases line up with TRBD1. The germline V gene has CDR1 MNHEY and CDR2 SVGAGI. The CDR3 sequence is 15 residues long. V trimming: 4 bases; J trimming: 2 bases; junction bases outside the gene matches: 3.